This entry describes one T cell receptor beta chain. MiXCR was run by TCRdb on the PCR reads, yielding one entry per CDR3 protein. Here the sample spans some 320,000 distinct CDR3 sequences, roughly a quarter being singletons. The sample is drawn from a study of molecular identifiers for immune sequencing clone quantification. Unmatched junction bases numbered 10, after V lost 5 bases and J lost 1 base. CDR3 length equals 16 residues. The germline V gene encodes CDR1 SGHAT and CDR2 FQNNGV. The origin of this receptor is a human donor in good health. Some libraries in this study had Jurkat cell RNA spiked in. The specimen was naive CD8+ T cells from blood, with Jurkat cell RNA spiked in. As for subset: FACS-sorted CD8+CD4-CCR7+CD45RA+ naive T cells. The chain links TRBV11-2 to TRBJ2-5; 7 bases are a match to TRBD1. The CDR3 nucleotides are TGTGCCAGCAGCCCACGAAAGACAGGGACCCAAGAGACCCAGTACTTC. It codes for CASSPRKTGTQETQYF.